These 16 T cell receptor beta chains share one sample of origin, sequenced in a study of metastatic and nonmetastatic thyroid tumors. TCRdb redid the clone calls on the PCR reads using MiXCR. This sample has some 20,000 clones, with over 9% found just once. No patient received treatment before thyroid surgery. The sequencing input was blood. These receptors originate from a male donor with papillary thyroid cancer or a benign thyroid nodule (not recorded which). Some clones in this sample may be carry-over from other donors' samples.

In this sample, this clone turned up many times. This rearrangement joins TRBV20-1 to TRBJ2-7, with 11 bases fitting TRBD2. V was clipped by 0 bases and J by 0 bases; unmatched bases: 10. The V gene's germline CDR1 is DFQATT and CDR2 SNEGSKA (reference sequence). There are 18 residues in the CDR3. This CDR3 reads CSARDYGLAGPHSYEQYF. Here the CDR3 DNA reads TGCAGTGCTAGAGATTACGGACTAGCGGGTCCTCACTCCTACGAGCAGTACTTC.

This clone was counted many times. This sequence joins TRBV12-3 or TRBV12-4 and TRBJ1-3, with no clear D. The V and J ends lost 4 bases and 0 bases respectively, with 10 bases between them. The CDR3 loop spans 15 amino acids. In DNA form, the CDR3 reads TGTGCCAGCAGTTCCAAGGGCCTCTCTGGAAACACCATATATTTT. Amino acids: CASSSKGLSGNTIYF.

This clone was counted many times. V is TRBV3-1 and J is TRBJ2-5; D is unresolved. Germline V gene lookup returns CDR1 LGHDT and CDR2 YNNKEL (reference sequence). The CDR3 length is 15 residues. Between the trimmed V and J ends, which lost 0 bases and 5 bases, there was a span of 13 bases. The CDR3 loop is CASSQDVVLRETQYF. DNA for the CDR3: TGTGCCAGCAGCCAAGACGTGGTCCTAAGGGAGACCCAGTACTTC.

As regards this clone: A much bigger clone sits one base away, suggesting this may be a read error. V is TRBV5-6 and J is TRBJ1-3; TRBD1 agrees at 10 bases. The CDR3 consists of 17 residues. From germline, CDR1 is SGHDT and CDR2 YYEEEE. CDR3 DNA: TGTGCCAGCAGTCGGGACAGGGGAAGGATCTCTGGAAACGCCATATATTTT. It translates to CASSRDRGRISGNAIYF.

This clone has at least ten counts. DNA of the CDR3: TGTGCCAGCAGTTTTGCCACCGGTGGGGTTGAAGCTTTCTTT. This sequence encodes CASSFATGGVEAFF. The genes are TRBV12-3 or TRBV12-4 and TRBJ1-1; D unresolved. The CDR3 runs 14 residues. The germline V and J ends were trimmed by 3 bases and 7 bases, with 15 bases remaining between them.

The gene calls are TRBV12-3 or TRBV12-4 and TRBJ2-2; D unresolved. The V gene lost 4 bases and the J gene lost 3 bases, with 0 bases spanning the gap. The CDR3 sequence is 11 residues long. CDR3 residues: CASSYTGELFF. The CDR3 DNA is TGTGCCAGCAGTTACACCGGGGAGCTGTTTTTT.

Within the sample, this clone is large. In the same sample, other DNA sequences code for this CDR3. The chain has TRBV6-1 and TRBJ2-2, with a possible D match to TRBD2 (5 bases). The CDR3 runs to 11 residues. V lost 8 bases to trimming and J lost 4 bases, with 5 bases between them. Per germline, CDR1 MNHNS and CDR2 SASEGT. The CDR3 nucleotides read TGTGCCAGCCGGGGCACCGGGGAGCTGTTTTTT. Its translation is CASRGTGELFF.

There are many counts of this clone. The chain carries TRBV7-8 and TRBJ2-6; a possible D gene is TRBD1 (6 bases). The CDR3 is made up of 15 amino acids. V dropped 5 bases and J dropped 2 bases, with 10 bases sitting between them. The V gene's germline CDR1 is SGHVS and CDR2 FQNEAQ. Written as DNA, the CDR3 is TGTGCCAGCAGCCTTGGACAGACTGGGGCCAACGTCCTGACTTTC. This sequence encodes CASSLGQTGANVLTF.

This clone appeared many times. This sequence joins TRBV20-1 and TRBJ1-5; D not resolved. V shed 3 bases and J shed 1 base, with 10 bases lying between them. This CDR3 region has 14 residues. Germline V gene lookup returns CDR1 DFQATT and CDR2 SNEGSKA (reference sequence). CDR3 sequence: CSASRPRSNQPQHF. CDR3 sequence (DNA): TGCAGTGCTAGTCGCCCGAGGAGCAATCAGCCCCAGCATTTT.

There are many counts of this clone. The chain carries TRBV19 and TRBJ1-2; D is undetermined. Trimming cost V 8 bases and J 2 bases, with 9 bases left between them. This CDR3 spans 12 amino acids. Germline V gives CDR1 LNHDA, CDR2 SQIVND (reference sequence). The CDR3 sequence: CASHNFNYGYTF. CDR3 nucleotide sequence: TGTGCCAGTCACAATTTCAACTATGGCTACACCTTC.

The chain carries TRBV11-2 and TRBJ2-7; D is ambiguous. Per germline, CDR1 SGHAT and CDR2 FQNNGV. Trimming stripped 1 base from V and 3 bases from J, with 4 bases between. This CDR3 region has 12 residues. The chain's CDR3 is CASSLGNYEQYF. As DNA, the CDR3 is TGTGCCAGCAGCTTAGGCAACTACGAGCAGTACTTC.

This clone showed up just a few times. The chain carries TRBV6-1 and TRBJ2-7; TRBD2 aligns across 9 bases. Germline values: CDR1 MNHNS, CDR2 SASEGT. Unmatched junction bases numbered 5, after V lost 1 base and J lost 4 bases. CDR3 length: 15 residues. The DNA for the CDR3 is TGTGCCAGCAGTGAAGGGTCTAGCGGGGTATACGAGCAGTACTTC. The encoded protein is CASSEGSSGVYEQYF.

This clone was recorded a few times. The J gene is TRBJ1-6, the V gene TRBV6-1, with D hard to call. The CDR3 sequence is 15 residues long. Trimming removed 6 bases from V and 4 bases from J, with 13 bases in between. Germline V gene data show CDR1 as MNHNS and CDR2 as SASEGT. In DNA, the CDR3 is TGTGCCAGCAGGCCCGACGGATCATATAATTCACCCCTCCACTTT. Translating gives CASRPDGSYNSPLHF.

The table lists this clone with many counts. The chain recombines TRBV6-5 with TRBJ1-4; 7 bases line up with TRBD1. This CDR3 contains 15 residues. Germline V gene sequence: CDR1 MNHEY, CDR2 SVGAGI. With 2 bases clipped from V and 8 bases from J, the junction kept 8 bases outside the gene matches. CDR3: CASSYVTGVGEKLFF. The CDR3 nucleotides are TGTGCCAGCAGTTACGTTACAGGGGTAGGAGAAAAACTGTTTTTT.

This chain connects TRBV6-6 to TRBJ1-1; D call uncertain. The CDR3 is made up of 13 amino acids. CDR1 is MNHNY, CDR2 SVGAGI, per germline (reference sequence). Between the trimmed V and J ends, which lost 2 bases and 1 base, there was a span of 5 bases. The CDR3 nucleotides read TGTGCCAGCAGTTACAATTCGAACACTGAAGCTTTCTTT. This gives the protein CASSYNSNTEAFF.

The table lists this clone with a few counts. This clone may be a read error of a much larger clone one base away. The chain links TRBV7-3 to TRBJ2-5; D is perhaps TRBD2 (6 bases). The germline CDR1 and CDR2 sequences are SGHTA and FQGTGA. The CDR3 is 13 residues long. The CDR3 protein is CASSLMPGETRYF. The CDR3 region has the DNA TGTGCCAGCAGCTTAATGCCGGGGGAGACCCGGTACTTC.